Listed here are 19 T cell receptor beta chains from one sample, sequenced in a study of shared clonotypes between healthy human individuals. Clones were sequenced by immunoSEQ multiplex PCR, and TCRdb holds only the in-frame ones, with some missing. This table holds 500,000 or so clones, about 96% found once. Input material: naive CD4+ T cells sorted from blood. Subset defined: CD45RA+ positively selected. The source of these receptors is a woman aged 25 to 39 in good health.

The rearrangement joins TRBV18 to TRBJ2-2; 9 nucleotides match TRBD1. The length of the CDR3 is 16 residues. J lost 7 bases, V lost 1 base, and 7 bases had no gene match. In germline, CDR1 is KGHSH, CDR2 LQKENI. The CDR3 DNA is TGTGCCAGCTCACCACAAGAGGACAGGGGTGTCGGGGAGCTGTTTTTT. Protein sequence: CASSPQEDRGVGELFF.

This clone was found once. The CDR3 nucleotides read TGTGCCAGCTCCCGGACTAGCGGGAGCATAGGGGAGCTGTTTTTT. Encoded protein: CASSRTSGSIGELFF. V and J are TRBV6-5 and TRBJ2-2; TRBD2 agrees at 13 bases. In germline, CDR1 is MNHEY, CDR2 SVGAGI. This CDR3 is built from 15 residues. Trimming cost V 8 bases and J 8 bases; bases outside gene matches: 8.

J is TRBJ1-5 and V is TRBV19; 7 bases line up with TRBD1. The germline CDR1 and CDR2 sequences are LNHDA and SQIVND (reference sequence). The CDR3 covers 15 residues. V was clipped by 6 bases and J by 3 bases; unmatched bases: 8. In DNA, the CDR3 is TGTGCCAGTAGCCTGACAGGGAGCCTCAATCAGCCCCAGCATTTT. This sequence encodes CASSLTGSLNQPQHF.

This clone was seen only once. The chain recombines TRBV7-3 with TRBJ2-3; D gene uncertain. Between the trimmed V and J ends, which lost 4 bases and 1 base, there was a span of 12 bases. This CDR3 region has 15 residues. Germline V gene sequence: CDR1 SGHTA, CDR2 FQGTGA. The CDR3 reads CASSSGRPGTDTQYF. The CDR3 DNA sequence: TGTGCCAGCAGCTCCGGGCGGCCAGGCACAGATACGCAGTATTTT. Full variable domain (missing parts from reference TRBV7-3 and TRBJ2-3): GAGVSQTPSNKVTEKGKYVELRCDPISGHTALYWYRQSLGQGPEFLIYFQGTGAADDSGLPNDRFFAVRPEGSVSTLKIQRTERGDSAVYLCASSSGRPGTDTQYFGPGTRLTVL.

J is TRBJ1-5 and V is TRBV2; D perhaps matches TRBD1 (5 bases). V shed 4 bases and J shed 6 bases, with 13 bases lying between them. Germline CDR1 reads SNHLY; CDR2 reads FYNNEI. The CDR3 consists of 14 residues. For the CDR3, the DNA is TGTGCCAGCAGTGTGCCGGGGGAATCTCAGCCCCAGCATTTT. Encoded protein: CASSVPGESQPQHF.

J is TRBJ1-2 and V is TRBV19; possible D gene TRBD1, 5 bases. V lost 4 bases, J lost 0 bases, and 9 bases lay in between. Germline loops: CDR1 LNHDA, CDR2 SQIVND (reference sequence). The length of the CDR3 is 14 residues. Here the CDR3 reads CASSRDGANYGYTF. The CDR3 DNA follows: TGTGCCAGTAGTAGGGACGGGGCTAACTATGGCTACACCTTC.

The CDR3 DNA sequence: TGTGCCAGCAGCCCAACTGGGACAGGCTCCTACAATGAGCAGTTCTTC. Translating gives CASSPTGTGSYNEQFF. The chain links TRBV7-3 to TRBJ2-1; 8 bases fit TRBD1. The germline V gene encodes CDR1 SGHTA and CDR2 FQGTGA. The V segment lost 5 bases and the J segment 0 bases; nucleotides outside the gene matches: 6. CDR3 length equals 16 residues.

The chain uses TRBV5-1 and TRBJ2-7, with D unclear. Germline CDR1 reads SGHRS; CDR2 reads YFSETQ. The CDR3 spans 11 residues. Trimming removed 0 bases from V and 3 bases from J, with 1 base in between. The CDR3 DNA sequence: TGCGCCAGCAGCTTGGTCTACGAGCAGTACTTC. Protein sequence: CASSLVYEQYF. The entire variable domain, with the rest obtained from reference TRBV5-1 and TRBJ2-7, is as follows: KAGVTQTPRYLIKTRGQQVTLSCSPISGHRSVSWYQQTPGQGLQFLFEYFSETQRNKGNFPGRFSGRQFSNSRSEMNVSTLELGDSALYLCASSLVYEQYFGPGTRLTVT.

As concerns this clone: This same CDR3 is encoded by further DNA sequences in the sample. The CDR3, as DNA: TGTGCCAGCAGCTATGGGAACACCGGGGAGCTGTTTTTT. Translation: CASSYGNTGELFF. The chain recombines TRBV7-9 with TRBJ2-2; no clear D gene. This CDR3 is built from 13 residues. Trimming took 4 bases from V and 1 from J, leaving 4 bases between them. In germline, CDR1 is SEHNR, CDR2 FQNEAQ (reference sequence).

This sequence joins TRBV27 and TRBJ2-4; 15 positions match TRBD2. The ends lost 2 bases at V and 1 base at J; junction bases unmatched: 3. This CDR3 has 18 residues. Germline CDR1 is MNHEY and CDR2 is SMNVEV (reference sequence). CDR3 sequence: CASSLGLAGGRAKNIQYF. The CDR3 DNA follows: TGTGCCAGCAGTTTAGGACTAGCGGGAGGGCGGGCCAAAAACATTCAGTACTTC.

The chain carries TRBV2 and TRBJ1-2; no clear D. CDR1 and CDR2 (germline): SNHLY, FYNNEI. This CDR3 has 14 amino acids. V was cut by 6 bases and J by 5 bases, with 16 bases left in between. The CDR3: CASRPLIMEYGYTF. The CDR3, as DNA: TGTGCCAGCAGGCCTCTAATAATGGAATATGGCTACACCTTC.

A single count supports this clone. V gene TRBV18 combines with J gene TRBJ2-7, with D uncertain. Germline CDR1 is KGHSH and CDR2 is LQKENI. V lost 1 base to trimming and J lost 6 bases, with 4 bases between them. The CDR3 length is 11 residues. CDR3 protein: CASSPHPEQYF. CDR3 DNA: TGTGCCAGCTCACCACACCCCGAGCAGTACTTC.

The chain combines TRBV15 with TRBJ1-3; TRBD1 is a possible D gene (5 bases). The V gene lost 1 base and the J gene lost 0 bases, with 13 bases spanning the gap. The CDR3 consists of 17 residues. Germline-derived CDR1 and CDR2 are LNHNV and YYDKDF (reference sequence). CDR3 nucleotides: TGTGCCACCAGCAGAGGCCCGACAGACATCTCTGGAAACACCATATATTTT. Encoded protein: CATSRGPTDISGNTIYF.

The J gene is TRBJ2-7, the V gene TRBV29-1; perhaps TRBD2 as D (6 bases). The CDR3 length is 15 residues. Germline V gene lookup returns CDR1 SQVTM and CDR2 ANQGSEA. The V and J ends lost 5 bases and 6 bases respectively, with 23 bases between them. CDR3 sequence: CSVKGRGRNSIEQYF. CDR3 sequence (DNA): TGCAGCGTTAAGGGGCGGGGTAGGAATTCTATCGAGCAGTACTTC.

The gene calls are TRBV6-6 and TRBJ2-7; D possibly corresponds to TRBD1 (6 bases). V lost 5 bases to trimming and J lost 0 bases, with 11 bases between them. This CDR3 comprises 14 residues. Germline assignment: CDR1 MNHNY and CDR2 SVGAGI (reference sequence). In nucleotides, the CDR3 is TGTGCCAGCAGTCGACAGGCGGGCTCCTACGAGCAGTACTTC. It is translated as CASSRQAGSYEQYF.

The chain has TRBV19 and TRBJ2-5; D is possibly TRBD1 (6 bases). V was clipped by 2 bases and J by 4 bases, with 8 bases between them. From germline, CDR1 is LNHDA and CDR2 SQIVND (reference sequence). The length of the CDR3 is 13 residues. The chain's CDR3 is CASSIWGRETQYF. In nucleotides, the CDR3 is TGTGCCAGTAGTATATGGGGGCGAGAGACCCAGTACTTC.

The sample holds one count of this clone. The chain couples TRBV15 to TRBJ2-5, with 9 bases fitting TRBD1. The better agreement between TRBJ2-7 and the DNA end casts doubt on the J call. The length of the CDR3 is 15 residues. The germline V gene encodes CDR1 LNHNV and CDR2 YYDKDF (reference sequence). The CDR3 DNA is TGTGCCACCAGCAGAGCCGGGACAGGGTATTACGAGCAGTACTTC. This gives the protein CATSRAGTGYYEQYF.

The chain combines TRBV27 with TRBJ1-2; D may be TRBD1 (5 bases). V was cut by 6 bases and J by 5 bases, with 13 bases left in between. In germline, CDR1 is MNHEY, CDR2 SMNVEV (reference sequence). The CDR3 consists of 13 residues. CDR3 residues: CASRALGGYGYTF. DNA for the CDR3: TGTGCCAGCAGGGCGCTGGGGGGGTATGGCTACACCTTC.

The chain has TRBV6-5 and TRBJ1-2; 7 positions match TRBD1. V was pared by 6 bases and J by 1 base, with 2 bases of the junction left unmatched. The V gene's germline CDR1 is MNHEY and CDR2 SVGAGI. The CDR3 loop spans 13 amino acids. The CDR3 sequence is CASSRDSNYGYTF. The CDR3 coding sequence is TGTGCCAGCAGCCGGGACAGTAACTATGGCTACACCTTC.